This entry describes one T cell receptor (beta chain). Vbeta (60) and Jbeta (13) primers were used in the PCR. In the original workflow: A later analysis tallied approximately 78 million unique TCR beta chains, about 11 million of them shared. TCRdb keeps only in-frame clones here, not all; method: immunoSEQ multiplex PCR. The V and J calls and clone size are taken from that table; D and trimming were inferred from the DNA. The top ten clones hold over 1.5% of a sample with 100,000 to 150,000 clones, roughly 84% of them seen once. This specimen comes from a study of cytomegalovirus exposure and HLA in healthy donors. The donors were healthy bone marrow donors. The sample taken for sequencing was PBMCs. This TCR was recovered from a boy younger than 18 in good health and CMV-seronegative.

The CDR3 sequence: CASGTSGDSNTGELFF. In DNA, the CDR3 is TGTGCCAGCGGGACTAGCGGGGACTCGAACACCGGGGAGCTGTTTTTT. The V and J genes are TRBV25-1 and TRBJ2-2, with TRBD2 identical over 13 bases. V trimming: 8 bases; J trimming: 0 bases; junction bases outside the gene matches: 3. Germline-derived CDR1 and CDR2 are MGHDK and SYGVNS. CDR3 length: 16 amino acids.